This T cell receptor beta chain was found in a study of T cell responses to AZD1222 COVID-19 vaccine. CDR1 is SGHRS, CDR2 YFSETQ, per germline. This CDR3 contains 15 residues. After removal of 3 bases from V and 2 bases from J, the junction contained 7 bases not matched to a gene. Points on this clone: The antigen is not known.

Pooling covered second doses at about 4 or about 12 weeks. The assay was immunoSEQ multiplex PCR, and TCRdb's table has in-frame clones only and misses some. The sample has around 130,000 clones; 80% to 95% are singletons. Overall study results and limits: Sampled repertoires all dated from after the peak T cell response. Clonal diversity was possibly underestimated, and the donors were mostly white British, with more females.

Sequences were derived from peripheral blood, sampled 28 days after the second AZD1222 dose. The chain is built from TRBV5-1 and TRBJ2-7, with TRBD2 identical over 8 bases. This clonotype originated in an adult who received the AZD1222 COVID-19 vaccine. The CDR3 DNA reads TGCGCCAGCAGCTGGGGACTAGTTAGAACCTACGAGCAGTACTTC. This translates into CASSWGLVRTYEQYF.